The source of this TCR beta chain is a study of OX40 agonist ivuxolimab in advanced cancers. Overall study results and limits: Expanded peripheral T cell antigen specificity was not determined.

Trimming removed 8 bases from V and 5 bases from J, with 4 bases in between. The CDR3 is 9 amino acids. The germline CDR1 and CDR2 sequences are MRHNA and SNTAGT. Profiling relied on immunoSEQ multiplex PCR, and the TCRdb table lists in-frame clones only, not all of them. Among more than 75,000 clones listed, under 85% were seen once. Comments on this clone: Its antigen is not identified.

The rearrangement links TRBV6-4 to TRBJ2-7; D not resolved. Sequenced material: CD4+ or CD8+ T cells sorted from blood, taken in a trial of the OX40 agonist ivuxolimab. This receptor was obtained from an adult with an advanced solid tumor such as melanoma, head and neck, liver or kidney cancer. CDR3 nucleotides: TGTGCCAGCTGGAACGAGCAGTACTTC. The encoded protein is CASWNEQYF.